The present TCR beta chain was sequenced within a study of blood T cell repertoires in COVID-19. Across the study: Acute and convalescent COVID-19 samples came from the United States, Italy and Spain. The analysed material was cDNA or gDNA that came from T cells, B-cell-depleted T cells, or PBMCs.

Looked up from germline, CDR1 is SGHDN and CDR2 is FVKESK. CDR3 length: 16 residues. The V end lost 0 bases, the J end lost 5 bases, and 13 bases lay between the germline ends. As handled by the study authors: Reference gene primer amplification gave estimated nucleated cell counts. Produced via immunoSEQ multiplex PCR; TCRdb's table is partial and in-frame only. The V and J calls and the clone size are those of that table, but D and trimming were determined from the DNA. The sample lists some 380,000 clones; around 84% were seen once. Sample: peripheral blood. The receptor was derived from a human donor with acute or convalescent COVID-19. The donor label of this sample is uncertain. The chain is built from TRBV14 and TRBJ2-2; tentatively, D is TRBD1 (5 bases). CDR3 sequence: CASSQDKPGRTGELFF. The CDR3 DNA is TGTGCCAGCAGCCAAGATAAACCAGGGCGGACCGGGGAGCTGTTTTTT.